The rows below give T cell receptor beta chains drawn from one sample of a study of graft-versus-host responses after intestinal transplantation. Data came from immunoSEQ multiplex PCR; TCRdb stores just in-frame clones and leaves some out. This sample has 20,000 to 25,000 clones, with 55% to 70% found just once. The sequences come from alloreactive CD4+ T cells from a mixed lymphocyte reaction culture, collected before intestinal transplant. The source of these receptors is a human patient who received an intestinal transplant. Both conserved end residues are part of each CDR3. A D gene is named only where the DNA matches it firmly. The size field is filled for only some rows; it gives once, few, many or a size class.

CASSLPNAPGSTDTQYF,TGCGCCAGCAGCCTCCCAAACGCCCCGGGGAGCACAGATACGCAGTATTTT,NA,NA,TRBJ2-3,TRBV5-1
CASSPLRGYGYTF,TGTGCCAGCAGCCCTCTCAGGGGCTATGGCTACACCTTC,NA,NA,TRBJ1-2,TRBV14
CASSPTYEQYF,TGTGCCAGCAGCCCCACTTACGAGCAGTACTTC,few,NA,TRBJ2-7,TRBV2
CASIPTGNYGYTF,TGTGCCAGCATCCCGACAGGGAACTATGGCTACACCTTC,few,TRBD1,TRBJ1-2,TRBV7-9
CASSRPTLAKNIQYF,TGTGCCAGCAGCCGTCCGACTTTAGCCAAAAACATTCAGTACTTC,NA,NA,TRBJ2-4,TRBV7-2
CASNVQGTDTQYF,TGTGCCAGCAATGTCCAGGGTACAGATACGCAGTATTTT,NA,NA,TRBJ2-3,TRBV2
CSVVLWGLGADTQYF,TGCAGCGTTGTACTATGGGGGCTAGGAGCAGATACGCAGTATTTT,NA,NA,TRBJ2-3,TRBV29-1
CASSGLAGGYNEQFF,TGTGCCAGCAGTGGACTAGCGGGAGGCTACAATGAGCAGTTCTTC,few,TRBD2,TRBJ2-1,TRBV2
CASSSLYNSPLHF,TGTGCCAGCAGTTCACTCTATAATTCACCCCTCCACTTT,NA,NA,TRBJ1-6,TRBV7-2
CASSPSGAEAFF,TGTGCCAGCTCACCGTCAGGGGCTGAAGCTTTCTTT,few,NA,TRBJ1-1,TRBV18
CASSARRTSGSSYEQYF,TGTGCCAGCAGTGCCCGGCGGACTAGCGGGAGCTCCTACGAGCAGTACTTC,NA,TRBD2,TRBJ2-7,TRBV6-1
CASSLRRTGSAGELFF,TGTGCCAGCAGCTTGCGTAGGACAGGGTCGGCCGGGGAGCTGTTTTTT,NA,TRBD1,TRBJ2-2,TRBV5-6
CSVQRVGTAYNEQFF,TGCAGCGTCCAACGGGTCGGGACAGCTTACAATGAGCAGTTCTTC,NA,TRBD1,TRBJ2-1,TRBV29-1
CASTIQGYTGELFF,TGTGCCAGCACAATCCAGGGATACACCGGGGAGCTGTTTTTT,NA,NA,TRBJ2-2,TRBV2
CASSFERLEGHEQFF,TGCGCCAGCAGCTTTGAGAGACTAGAGGGGCATGAGCAGTTCTTC,NA,NA,TRBJ2-1,TRBV5-1
CASSVQDSGNTIYF,TGTGCCAGCAGCGTCCAGGACTCTGGAAACACCATATATTTT,NA,NA,TRBJ1-3,TRBV9
CASSFYPKREPQHF,TGTGCCAGCAGTTTTTATCCGAAGCGGGAGCCCCAGCATTTT,NA,NA,TRBJ1-5,TRBV28
CASSSIITGPAGELFF,TGTGCCAGCAGCTCCATTATTACAGGTCCCGCCGGGGAGCTGTTTTTT,NA,NA,TRBJ2-2,TRBV7-2
CASSITGANTEAFF,TGTGCCAGTAGTATTACAGGGGCGAACACTGAAGCTTTCTTT,NA,TRBD1,TRBJ1-1,TRBV19
CASSLVAGTDTQYF,TGTGCCAGCAGCTTAGTAGCGGGGACAGATACGCAGTATTTT,few,TRBD2,TRBJ2-3,TRBV7-2
CASSLASGVWYEQFF,TGCGCCAGCAGCTTGGCTAGCGGGGTTTGGTATGAGCAGTTCTTC,NA,TRBD2,TRBJ2-1,TRBV5-1
CASSYIAGETIETNEQFF,TGTGCCAGCTCATATATAGCGGGGGAAACTATTGAAACCAATGAGCAGTTCTTC,NA,TRBD2,TRBJ2-1,TRBV18
CASSPAVFSGNTIYF,TGTGCCAGCTCACCGGCCGTGTTCTCTGGAAACACCATATATTTT,NA,NA,TRBJ1-3,TRBV18
CASSLMWGGFSEQYF,TGTGCCAGCAGCTTAATGTGGGGGGGTTTTTCCGAGCAGTACTTC,NA,TRBD2,TRBJ2-7,TRBV7-2
CASSGPRPGSGEQFF,TGTGCCAGCAGCGGACCGAGACCAGGGTCTGGTGAGCAGTTCTTC,NA,NA,TRBJ2-1,TRBV2
CASSEHRAGAEAFF,TGTGCCAGCAGTGAACACAGGGCGGGCGCTGAAGCTTTCTTT,NA,NA,TRBJ1-1,TRBV25-1
CASSFRDRVSDTQYF,TGTGCCAGCAGTTTCCGGGACAGGGTTTCAGATACGCAGTATTTT,NA,TRBD1,TRBJ2-3,TRBV6-6
CASSLVSGMNTEAFF,TGTGCCAGCAGCTTAGTTTCGGGAATGAACACTGAAGCTTTCTTT,NA,NA,TRBJ1-1,TRBV7-2
CASSEDRGHMNTEAFF,TGTGCCAGCAGTGAGGACAGGGGGCACATGAACACTGAAGCTTTCTTT,NA,TRBD1,TRBJ1-1,TRBV28
CAWSLVGFPNHGYTF,TGTGCCTGGAGTTTGGTCGGGTTCCCCAACCATGGCTACACCTTC,medium-sized,NA,TRBJ1-2,TRBV30